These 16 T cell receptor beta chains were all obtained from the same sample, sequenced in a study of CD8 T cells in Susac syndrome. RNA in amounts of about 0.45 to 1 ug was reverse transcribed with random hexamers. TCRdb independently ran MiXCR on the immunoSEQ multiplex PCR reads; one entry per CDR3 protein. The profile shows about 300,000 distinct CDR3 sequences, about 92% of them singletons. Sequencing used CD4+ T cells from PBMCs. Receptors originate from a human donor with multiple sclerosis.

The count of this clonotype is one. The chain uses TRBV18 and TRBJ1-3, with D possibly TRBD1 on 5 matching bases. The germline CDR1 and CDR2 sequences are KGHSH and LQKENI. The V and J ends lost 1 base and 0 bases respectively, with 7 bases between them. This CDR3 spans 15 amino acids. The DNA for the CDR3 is TGTGCCAGCTCACCACTACAGGCCTCTGGAAACACCATATATTTT. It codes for CASSPLQASGNTIYF.

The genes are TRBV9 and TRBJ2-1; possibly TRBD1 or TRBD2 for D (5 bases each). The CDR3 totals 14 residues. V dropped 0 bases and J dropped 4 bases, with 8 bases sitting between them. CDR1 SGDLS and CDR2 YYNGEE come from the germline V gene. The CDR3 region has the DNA TGTGCCAGCAGCGTAGGAGGGGAATACAATGAGCAGTTCTTC. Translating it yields CASSVGGEYNEQFF.

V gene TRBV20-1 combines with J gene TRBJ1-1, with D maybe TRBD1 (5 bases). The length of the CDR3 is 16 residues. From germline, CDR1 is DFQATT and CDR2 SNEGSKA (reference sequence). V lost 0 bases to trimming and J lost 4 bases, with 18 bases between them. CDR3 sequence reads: CSAREGGGGLGTEAFF. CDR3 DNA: TGCAGTGCTAGAGAGGGGGGAGGAGGGTTAGGCACTGAAGCTTTCTTT.

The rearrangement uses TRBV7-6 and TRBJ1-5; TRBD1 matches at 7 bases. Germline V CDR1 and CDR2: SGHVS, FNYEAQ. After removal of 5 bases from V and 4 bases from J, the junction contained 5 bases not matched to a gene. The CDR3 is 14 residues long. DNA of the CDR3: TGTGCCAGCAGCCCCACAGGGGAAAATCAGCCCCAGCATTTT. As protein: CASSPTGENQPQHF.

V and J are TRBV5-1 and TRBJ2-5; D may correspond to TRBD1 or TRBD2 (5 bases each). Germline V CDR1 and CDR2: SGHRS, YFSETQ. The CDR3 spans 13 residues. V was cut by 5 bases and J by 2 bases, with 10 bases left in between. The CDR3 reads CASRMGVQETQYF. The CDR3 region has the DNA TGCGCCAGCAGGATGGGGGTGCAAGAGACCCAGTACTTC.

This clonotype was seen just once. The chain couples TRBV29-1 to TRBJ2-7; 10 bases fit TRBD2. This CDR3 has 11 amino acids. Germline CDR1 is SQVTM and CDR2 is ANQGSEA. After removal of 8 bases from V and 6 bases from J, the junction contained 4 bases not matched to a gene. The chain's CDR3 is CSLRLAGEQYF. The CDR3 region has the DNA TGCAGCCTCCGACTAGCGGGCGAGCAGTACTTC.

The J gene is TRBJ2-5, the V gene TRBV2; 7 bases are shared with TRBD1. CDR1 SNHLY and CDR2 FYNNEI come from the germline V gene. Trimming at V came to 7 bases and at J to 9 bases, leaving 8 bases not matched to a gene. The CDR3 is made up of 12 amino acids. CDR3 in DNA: TGTGCCAGCAACCGGGACAGCGAGTCCCAGTACTTC. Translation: CASNRDSESQYF.

The CDR3 DNA sequence: TGTGCCAGCAGCGCCGGTCAGACCCAGTACTTC. Translation gives CASSAGQTQYF. This sequence joins TRBV7-6 and TRBJ2-5; no definite D call. The germline V gene encodes CDR1 SGHVS and CDR2 FNYEAQ. This CDR3 spans 11 amino acids. The V gene lost 5 bases and the J gene lost 6 bases, with 7 bases spanning the gap.

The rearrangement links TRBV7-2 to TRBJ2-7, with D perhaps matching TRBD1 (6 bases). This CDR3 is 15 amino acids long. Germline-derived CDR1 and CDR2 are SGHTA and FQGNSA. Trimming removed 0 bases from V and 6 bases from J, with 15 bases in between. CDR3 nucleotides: TGTGCCAGCAGCTTAGCCCTAGGACAGTCAGGCGAGCAGTACTTC. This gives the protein CASSLALGQSGEQYF.

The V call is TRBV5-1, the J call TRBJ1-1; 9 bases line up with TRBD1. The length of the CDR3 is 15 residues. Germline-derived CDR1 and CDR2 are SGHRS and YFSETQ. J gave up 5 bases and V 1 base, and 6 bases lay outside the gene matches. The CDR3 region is CASSLLTGGETEAFF. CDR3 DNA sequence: TGCGCCAGCAGCTTGTTAACAGGGGGCGAAACTGAAGCTTTCTTT.

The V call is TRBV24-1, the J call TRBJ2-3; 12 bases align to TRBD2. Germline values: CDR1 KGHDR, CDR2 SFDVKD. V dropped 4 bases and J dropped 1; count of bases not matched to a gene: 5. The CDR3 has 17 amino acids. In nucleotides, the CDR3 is TGTGCCACCAGTGACCCCAGGACTAGCGGGGGCACAGATACGCAGTATTTT. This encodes CATSDPRTSGGTDTQYF.

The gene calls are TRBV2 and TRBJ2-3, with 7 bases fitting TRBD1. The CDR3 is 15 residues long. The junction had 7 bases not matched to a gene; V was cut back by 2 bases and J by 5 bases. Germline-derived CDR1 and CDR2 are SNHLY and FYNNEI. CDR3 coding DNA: TGTGCCAGCAGTGAACGTCGCAGGGGGAGAGATACGCAGTATTTT. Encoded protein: CASSERRRGRDTQYF.

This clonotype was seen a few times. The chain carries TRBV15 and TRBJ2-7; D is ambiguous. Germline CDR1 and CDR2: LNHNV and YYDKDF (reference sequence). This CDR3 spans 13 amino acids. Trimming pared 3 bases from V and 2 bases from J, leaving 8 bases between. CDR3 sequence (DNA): TGTGCCACCAGCAGGGGCAACGCCTACGAGCAGTACTTC. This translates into CATSRGNAYEQYF. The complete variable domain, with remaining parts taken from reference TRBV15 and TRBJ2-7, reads DAMVIQNPRYQVTQFGKPVTLSCSQTLNHNVMYWYQQKSSQAPKLLFHYYDKDFNNEADTPDNFQSRRPNTSFCFLDIRSPGLGDTAMYLCATSRGNAYEQYFGPGTRLTVT.

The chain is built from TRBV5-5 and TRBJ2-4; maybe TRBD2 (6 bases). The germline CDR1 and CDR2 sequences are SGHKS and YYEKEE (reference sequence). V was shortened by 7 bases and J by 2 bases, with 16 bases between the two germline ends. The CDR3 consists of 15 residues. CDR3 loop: CASRLDLVPKNIQYF. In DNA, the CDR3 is TGTGCCAGCCGACTAGACTTAGTTCCCAAAAACATTCAGTACTTC.

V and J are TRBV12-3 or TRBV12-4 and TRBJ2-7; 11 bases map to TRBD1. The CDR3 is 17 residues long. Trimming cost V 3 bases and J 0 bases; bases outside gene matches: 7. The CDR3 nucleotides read TGTGCCAGCAGTTTTCGGGGACAGGGGGGAAGCTCCTACGAGCAGTACTTC. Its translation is CASSFRGQGGSSYEQYF.

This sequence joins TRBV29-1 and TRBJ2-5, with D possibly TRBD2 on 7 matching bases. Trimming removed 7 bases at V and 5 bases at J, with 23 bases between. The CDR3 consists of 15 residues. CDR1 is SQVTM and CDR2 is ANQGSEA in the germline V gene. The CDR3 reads CSAGQGLSGGETQYF. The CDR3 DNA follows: TGCAGCGCAGGGCAGGGGCTCTCCGGGGGGGAGACCCAGTACTTC. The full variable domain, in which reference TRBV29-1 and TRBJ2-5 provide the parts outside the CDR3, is SAVISQKPSRDICQRGTSLTIQCQVDSQVTMMFWYRQQPGQSLTLIATANQGSEATYESGFVIDKFPISRPNLTFSTLTVSNMSPEDSSIYLCSAGQGLSGGETQYFGPGTRLLVL.